A single sample gave rise to the 23 T cell receptor beta chains below, sequenced in a study of T-cell memory formation after mild COVID-19. TCRdb processed the 5' RACE reads anew with MiXCR; each CDR3 protein has one entry. The table lists some 450,000 distinct CDR3 sequences, 15% to 20% of them singletons. The sequencing input was PBMCs or a T cell subset sorted from them (not recorded which). The receptor set was obtained from a man aged 18 to 35 who had mild COVID-19 (a few samples of this study predate the infection). Cell type and time point are not known.

This sequence joins TRBV6-6 and TRBJ2-5, with TRBD1 matching 7 bases. CDR3 length: 15 amino acids. The ends lost 0 bases at V and 4 bases at J; junction bases unmatched: 5. Germline V CDR1 and CDR2: MNHNY, SVGAGI (reference sequence). In DNA form, the CDR3 reads TGTGCCAGCAGTTACTCGAGGGCAGGGGGAGAGACCCAGTACTTC. Translating it yields CASSYSRAGGETQYF.

This clonotype was recorded a few times. The chain uses TRBV20-1 and TRBJ2-5; D is uncertain. V was trimmed by 3 bases and J by 5 bases, leaving 7 bases between them. CDR1 is DFQATT, CDR2 SNEGSKA, per germline (reference sequence). This CDR3 is built from 11 residues. CDR3 loop: CSASSSETQYF. The CDR3, as DNA: TGCAGTGCTAGTTCATCGGAGACCCAGTACTTC.

A few counts support this clonotype. The chain joins TRBV18 to TRBJ1-3, with a weak D call TRBD1 (6 bases). Trimming removed 4 bases at V and 2 bases at J, with 12 bases between. This CDR3 comprises 15 residues. Germline CDR1 KGHSH, CDR2 LQKENI. CDR3 coding DNA: TGTGCCAGCTCACTTGAAGGGGGGCCTGGAAACACCATATATTTT. Its translation: CASSLEGGPGNTIYF.

The chain uses TRBV11-2 and TRBJ2-1, with unresolved D. The germline V gene has CDR1 SGHAT and CDR2 FQNNGV. This CDR3 is built from 11 residues. The V end was cut by 5 bases, the J end by 9 bases, with 8 bases between. Here the CDR3 reads CASSTESEQFF. CDR3 bases: TGTGCCAGCAGCACCGAGAGTGAGCAGTTCTTC.

This clonotype was detected ten times or more. The chain joins TRBV12-3 or TRBV12-4 to TRBJ2-5; TRBD1 or TRBD2 may be the D gene (6 bases each). The CDR3 length is 12 residues. V was clipped by 7 bases and J by 5 bases, with 11 bases between them. CDR3 sequence: CASKRGQETQYF. In nucleotides, the CDR3 is TGTGCCAGCAAACGGGGGCAGGAGACCCAGTACTTC.

This clonotype turned up a few times. The rearrangement links TRBV9 to TRBJ2-3, with D tentatively TRBD2 (6 bases). This CDR3 is built from 15 residues. CDR1 and CDR2 (germline): SGDLS, YYNGEE. The germline V and J ends were trimmed by 0 bases and 2 bases, with 10 bases remaining between them. This CDR3 is CASSVESGVTDTQYF. CDR3 coding DNA: TGTGCCAGCAGCGTAGAATCGGGGGTCACAGATACGCAGTATTTT.

The rearrangement joins TRBV9 to TRBJ2-2, with D hard to call. The V gene's germline CDR1 is SGDLS and CDR2 YYNGEE. The CDR3 has 14 amino acids. The V end was cut by 5 bases, the J end by 1 base, with 9 bases between. CDR3 DNA sequence: TGTGCCAGCAGTAACCTCGGGAACACCGGGGAGCTGTTTTTT. Its translation: CASSNLGNTGELFF.

The sample holds many counts of this clonotype. The chain links TRBV3-1 to TRBJ2-7; no clear D gene. The germline V and J ends were trimmed by 1 base and 3 bases, with 7 bases remaining between them. This CDR3 contains 13 residues. Germline V gene data show CDR1 as LGHDT and CDR2 as YNNKEL (reference sequence). The CDR3: CASSQAGGYEQYV. In DNA form, the CDR3 reads TGTGCCAGCAGCCAAGCGGGCGGCTACGAGCAGTACGTC.

This clonotype came up many times. This chain joins TRBV12-3 or TRBV12-4 and TRBJ1-2; D possibly corresponds to TRBD1 (6 bases). The CDR3 spans 13 residues. Deletions cut 5 bases from V and 13 bases from J, with 20 bases between. CDR3 DNA: TGTGCCAGCAGTGACGCCTTGACAGGCCCGGGCACCTTC. Translating gives CASSDALTGPGTF.

The chain employs TRBV6-2 or TRBV6-3 and TRBJ1-4, with D perhaps TRBD1 (6 bases). CDR1 MNHEY and CDR2 SVGEGT come from the germline V gene. This CDR3 region has 13 residues. V dropped 5 bases and J dropped 8 bases, with 12 bases sitting between them. The CDR3 protein is CASSVNTGEKLFF. The CDR3 DNA reads as TGTGCCAGCAGTGTGAACACAGGGGAAAAACTGTTTTTT.

This clonotype has a handful of counts. V is TRBV14 and J is TRBJ1-1, with a weak D call TRBD1 (5 bases). Germline CDR1 and CDR2: SGHDN and FVKESK. Trimming took 4 bases from V and 3 from J, leaving 9 bases between them. The CDR3 covers 13 residues. CDR3 bases: TGTGCCAGCAGCCCCCGGGGCCACACTGAAGCTTTCTTT. Translated: CASSPRGHTEAFF.

The V gene is TRBV12-3 or TRBV12-4, the J gene TRBJ2-7, with 7 nucleotides matching TRBD1. The CDR3 is 13 amino acids. Trimming took 6 bases from V and 0 from J; bases not matched to a gene: 2. As DNA, the CDR3 is TGTGCCAGCAGGACAGGGAGCTCCTACGAGCAGTACTTC. This encodes CASRTGSSYEQYF.

This chain links TRBV3-1 with TRBJ1-4; D is perhaps TRBD1 (5 bases). Germline V gene sequence: CDR1 LGHDT, CDR2 YNNKEL (reference sequence). CDR3 size: 14 residues. V lost 5 bases to trimming and J lost 8 bases, with 15 bases between them. DNA of the CDR3: TGTGCCAGCAGCTCCACCGGGGCCGGGGAAAAACTGTTTTTT. Amino acids: CASSSTGAGEKLFF.

This clonotype was detected only a few times. The CDR3 loop is CASSSRSQETQYF. The CDR3 DNA follows: TGTGCCAGCAGCTCGAGATCCCAAGAGACCCAGTACTTC. This rearrangement joins TRBV12-3 or TRBV12-4 to TRBJ2-5; D is unclear. This CDR3 has 13 amino acids. Trimming cost V 6 bases and J 1 base, with 9 bases left between them.

V and J are TRBV20-1 and TRBJ2-3, with D possibly being TRBD2 (6 bases). Per germline, CDR1 DFQATT and CDR2 SNEGSKA (reference sequence). V was cut by 3 bases and J by 0 bases, with 13 bases left in between. The CDR3 spans 15 residues. CDR3 coding DNA: TGCAGTGCTAGGCGCCTGGGGACTAGCACAGATACGCAGTATTTT. It encodes CSARRLGTSTDTQYF.

The chain recombines TRBV7-2 with TRBJ2-5; weak D call: TRBD2 (5 bases). Looked up from germline, CDR1 is SGHTA and CDR2 is FQGNSA. V was shortened by 0 bases and J by 5 bases, with 10 bases between the two germline ends. This CDR3 has 14 amino acids. CDR3 coding DNA: TGTGCCAGCAGCTTAGCCTCACTAGAGGAGACCCAGTACTTC. Protein product: CASSLASLEETQYF.

CDR3 coding DNA: TGTGCCAGCAGCTTCTGGTCAGGAAGACAAGAGACCCAGTACTTC. Its translation is CASSFWSGRQETQYF. The gene calls are TRBV5-6 and TRBJ2-5; D is unclear. V lost 2 bases and J lost 2, with 13 bases in between. This CDR3 is built from 15 residues. CDR1 is SGHDT and CDR2 is YYEEEE in the germline V gene.

In DNA form, the CDR3 reads TGTGCCAGCAGCTTAGCCCCGGTACGATCAGAAAAACTGTTTTTT. Encoded protein: CASSLAPVRSEKLFF. The J gene is TRBJ1-4, the V gene TRBV7-8; D gene unclear. The CDR3 runs 15 residues. Deletions cut 0 bases from V and 8 bases from J, with 13 bases between. From germline, CDR1 is SGHVS and CDR2 FQNEAQ.

This clonotype was detected a few times. The chain couples TRBV7-9 to TRBJ1-2; D call uncertain. Germline V gives CDR1 SEHNR, CDR2 FQNEAQ (reference sequence). The germline V and J ends were trimmed by 6 bases and 9 bases, with 17 bases remaining between them. The CDR3 totals 13 residues. The CDR3 DNA follows: TGTGCCAGCAGACGCGGGGATCCTATGAGCTACACCTTC. Residues: CASRRGDPMSYTF.

This chain connects TRBV11-2 to TRBJ1-5; D is ambiguous. The CDR3 sequence is 15 residues long. The V end was cut by 6 bases, the J end by 3 bases, with 15 bases between. CDR1 is SGHAT and CDR2 is FQNNGV in the germline V gene. CDR3 region: CASSSISGVNQPQHF. As DNA, the CDR3 is TGTGCCAGCAGTTCGATATCCGGGGTCAATCAGCCCCAGCATTTT.

This clonotype occurred a few times. The chain carries TRBV27 and TRBJ1-1; the D gene is possibly TRBD1 (5 bases). The CDR3 contains 15 residues. Looked up from germline, CDR1 is MNHEY and CDR2 is SMNVEV (reference sequence). The germline V and J ends were trimmed by 8 bases and 0 bases, with 16 bases remaining between them. The CDR3 DNA sequence: TGTGCCAGCGCTCGGCAGGGTAACATGAACACTGAAGCTTTCTTT. Translation gives CASARQGNMNTEAFF.

This clonotype has a handful of counts. The genes are TRBV12-3 or TRBV12-4 and TRBJ2-3; TRBD1 agrees at 8 bases. V was pared by 5 bases and J by 1 base, with 8 bases of the junction left unmatched. This CDR3 is 16 amino acids long. The CDR3 sequence is CASSPNQGAGTDTQYF. CDR3 nucleotide sequence: TGTGCCAGCAGTCCTAATCAGGGGGCTGGCACAGATACGCAGTATTTT.

Ten or more counts support this clonotype. This chain links TRBV7-9 with TRBJ1-6, with no clear D. V lost 2 bases and J lost 7, with 9 bases in between. Germline CDR1 is SEHNR and CDR2 is FQNEAQ (reference sequence). This CDR3 spans 14 amino acids. The CDR3 here is CASSLRGSNSPLHF. The DNA of the CDR3 is TGTGCCAGCAGCTTACGGGGAAGCAATTCACCCCTCCACTTT.